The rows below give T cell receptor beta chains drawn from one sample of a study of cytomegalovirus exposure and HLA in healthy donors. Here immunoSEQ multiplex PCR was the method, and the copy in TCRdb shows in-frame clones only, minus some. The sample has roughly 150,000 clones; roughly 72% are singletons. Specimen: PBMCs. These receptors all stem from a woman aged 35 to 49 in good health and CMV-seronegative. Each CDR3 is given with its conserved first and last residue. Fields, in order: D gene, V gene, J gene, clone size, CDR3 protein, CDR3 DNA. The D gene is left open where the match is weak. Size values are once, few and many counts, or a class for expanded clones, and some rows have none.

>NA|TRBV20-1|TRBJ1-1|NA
CSARAAGVAFF
TGCAGTGCTAGAGCCGCAGGGGTGGCTTTCTTT
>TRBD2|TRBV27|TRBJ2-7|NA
CASRGDSGIGSEQYF
TGTGCCAGCAGGGGAGATAGCGGGATTGGTTCCGAGCAGTACTTC
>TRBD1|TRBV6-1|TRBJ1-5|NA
CASSEFYSGGVQPQHF
TGTGCCAGCAGTGAATTTTATTCAGGGGGTGTTCAGCCCCAGCATTTT
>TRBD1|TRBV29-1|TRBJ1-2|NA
CSVLDRDDYGYTF
TGCAGCGTTTTGGACAGGGATGACTATGGCTACACCTTC
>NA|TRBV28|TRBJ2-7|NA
CASIPRYSSYEQYF
TGTGCCAGCATCCCCCGGTACAGCTCCTACGAGCAGTACTTC
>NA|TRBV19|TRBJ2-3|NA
CASIIEASHLPF
TGTGCCAGTATTATAGAGGCTTCACACCTCCCTTTT
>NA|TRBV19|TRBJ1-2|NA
CASSVRDYGYTF
TGTGCCAGTAGCGTCAGGGACTATGGCTACACCTTC
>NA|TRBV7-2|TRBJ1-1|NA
CASLPFRVGTEAFF
TGTGCCAGCTTACCCTTCAGGGTGGGCACTGAAGCTTTCTTT
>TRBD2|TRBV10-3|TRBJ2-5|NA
CAIGGLGEETQYF
TGTGCCATCGGGGGACTAGGTGAAGAGACCCAGTACTTC
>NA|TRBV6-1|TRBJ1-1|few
CASGWGDTEAFF
TGTGCCAGTGGCTGGGGGGACACTGAAGCTTTCTTT
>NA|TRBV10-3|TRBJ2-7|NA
CAISGDSKPYEQYF
TGTGCCATCAGTGGTGATAGTAAACCCTACGAGCAGTACTTC
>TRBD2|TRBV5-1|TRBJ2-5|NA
CASSYSLAGRETQYF
TGCGCCAGCAGCTACTCACTAGCGGGGAGGGAGACCCAGTACTTC
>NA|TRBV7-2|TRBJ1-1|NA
CASSTSRGKAFF
TGTGCCAGCAGCACCTCTAGGGGAAAAGCTTTCTTT
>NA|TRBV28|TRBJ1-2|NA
CASSWAQGPYGYTF
TGTGCCAGCAGCTGGGCCCAGGGCCCCTATGGCTACACCTTC
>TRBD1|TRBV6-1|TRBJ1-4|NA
CASTGQFEELFF
TGTGCCAGCACGGGACAGTTTGAGGAACTGTTTTTT
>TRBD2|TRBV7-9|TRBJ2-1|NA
CASSSGVKRDGKNEQFF
TGTGCCAGCAGCTCCGGGGTCAAGCGGGATGGGAAGAATGAGCAGTTCTTC
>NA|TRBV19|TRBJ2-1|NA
CASKSPGTGQFF
TGTGCCAGTAAGTCACCCGGGACTGGGCAGTTCTTC
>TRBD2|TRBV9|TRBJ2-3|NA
CASRGTSGPDTQYF
TGTGCCAGCAGGGGGACTAGCGGGCCAGATACGCAGTATTTT
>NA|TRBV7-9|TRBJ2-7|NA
CASSFMDRQQYF
TGTGCCAGCAGCTTCATGGACAGACAGCAGTACTTC
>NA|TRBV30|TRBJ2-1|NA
CAWSPVYNEQFF
TGTGCCTGGAGTCCCGTCTACAATGAGCAGTTCTTC
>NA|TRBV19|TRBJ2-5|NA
CASSSGGFKYF
TGTGCCAGTAGTTCCGGCGGATTTAAGTACTTC
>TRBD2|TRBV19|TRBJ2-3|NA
CASTPGTSGIMDTQYF
TGTGCCAGTACCCCCGGGACTAGCGGGATAATGGATACGCAGTATTTT